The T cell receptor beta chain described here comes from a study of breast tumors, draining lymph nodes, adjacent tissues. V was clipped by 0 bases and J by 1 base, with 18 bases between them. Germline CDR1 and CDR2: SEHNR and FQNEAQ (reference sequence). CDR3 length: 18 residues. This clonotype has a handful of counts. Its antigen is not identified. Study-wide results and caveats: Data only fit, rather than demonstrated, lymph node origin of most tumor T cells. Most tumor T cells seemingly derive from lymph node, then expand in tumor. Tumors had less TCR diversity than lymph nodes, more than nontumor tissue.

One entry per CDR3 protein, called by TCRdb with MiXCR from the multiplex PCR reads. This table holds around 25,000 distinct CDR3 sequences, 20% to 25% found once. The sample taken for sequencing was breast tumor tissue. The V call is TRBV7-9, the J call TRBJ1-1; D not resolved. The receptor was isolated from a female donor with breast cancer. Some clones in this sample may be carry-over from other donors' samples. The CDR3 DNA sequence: TGTGCCAGCAGCTTAGCTACAACCTTGGACCGCACGAACACTGAAGCTTTCTTT. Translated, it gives CASSLATTLDRTNTEAFF.